The clone carrying this T cell receptor beta chain has a count of ten or more. Trimming left V 5 bases short and J 2 bases short, with 8 bases between. The CDR3 is 13 amino acids. From the 5' RACE reads, TCRdb called clonotypes with MiXCR, one entry per CDR3 protein. Counted here are roughly 300,000 distinct CDR3 sequences, around 8% occurring once; the ten biggest clones make up 20% to 25%. These data belong to a study of T-cell memory formation after mild COVID-19. Material for sequencing was PBMCs or a T cell subset sorted from them (not recorded which). This receptor was taken from a man between 18 and 35 years old who had mild COVID-19 (a few samples of this study predate the infection). Cell type and time point are not known. The chain has TRBV12-3 or TRBV12-4 and TRBJ2-3, with D perhaps matching TRBD2 (7 bases). The CDR3 loop reads CASSAGATDTQYF. CDR3 in DNA: TGTGCCAGCAGTGCGGGGGCCACAGATACGCAGTATTTT.